This T cell receptor beta chain was sequenced during a study of blood T cell repertoires in COVID-19. Study-level background: T cells, B-cell-depleted T cells, or PBMCs supplied cDNA or gDNA.

In the original analysis: The authors estimated nucleated cell counts from reference gene primer amplification. Measured with immunoSEQ multiplex PCR; TCRdb has only the in-frame clones, and not every one. The V and J calls and clone size were taken over from that table, and D and trimming were inferred from the DNA. The sample includes roughly 350,000 clones, over 70% seen only once; the top ten take roughly 6.3%. Patients from Seattle were sampled longitudinally, starting during active infection. Germline-derived CDR1 and CDR2 are MNHNY and SVGAGI (reference sequence). The V gene end was trimmed by 7 bases and the J gene end by 8 bases; junction bases not matched to a gene: 10. This CDR3 is 14 amino acids long.

Sequenced sample: peripheral blood. The V gene is TRBV6-6, the J gene TRBJ2-1; TRBD1 matches 8 bases. This TCR was recovered from a woman aged 45-65 years with COVID-19, enrolled during active disease. The CDR3 spells CASTEDDRGDEQFF. In nucleotides, the CDR3 is TGTGCCAGCACCGAGGACGACAGGGGCGATGAGCAGTTCTTC.